Included here is one TCR beta chain sequence, with context. This clonotype was found a few times. Which antigen it targets is not known. No per-base quality is available; no much larger clone lies one base away. These data belong to a study of T cells after yellow fever vaccination (dated by TCRdb to about 2019). Regarding the research as a whole: The SMART-Seq v4 Ultra Low Input RNA kit was used to prepare libraries from fractions with low cell numbers. Two healthy male donors, one aged 18 to 29 and one aged 30 to 40 years, were included in the cohort. Bulk PBMC replicates and cell subsets were isolated from blood drawn at multiple timepoints before and after both primary and secondary immunization. Bulk TCR alpha and beta repertoires were sequenced longitudinally to track T-cell clones before and after primary and booster YFV17D yellow fever vaccination. Paper-wide results and their limitations: Compared with the primary T-cell response, the secondary T-cell response was faster but weaker, reaching its peak on day 5 rather than on day 15. FACS-sorted repertoires could contain abundant contaminating clonotypes from the bulk population, so computational filtering was required. A small share of clonotypes occurred in both CD4 and CD8 compartments, likely arising from convergent recombination. Because only a couple of donors were included in the study, the extent to which the findings can be generalized is limited. Most clones expanded after primary vaccination were re-detected after the booster (almost 97% of CD4 and 88% of CD8), suggesting broad memory maintenance.

The sample's treatment or condition, from its label and the paper: live attenuated yellow fever vaccine strain. A standard Ficoll-Paque protocol was used to isolate PBMCs from peripheral blood. CD4 and CD8 T-cell fractions were isolated with Dynabeads CD4 and CD8 positive selection kits. TriZol was used to extract RNA from bulk PBMCs, from CD4 and CD8 fractions, and from dextramer-positive and dextramer-negative fractions. The trim is 5 bases for V and 1 base for J, with a gap of 8 bases between the germline ends. Inclusive of the bounding cysteine and phenylalanine, the CDR3 is 13 residues long. Only CDR3 DNA remains: 39 bases, in frame from the first base. The germline V gene provides CDR1 SGDLS and CDR2 YYNGEE. Reads for this sample came from an Illumina NovaSeq 6000. TCR cDNA was synthesized by 5'RACE template switching, through which a universal primer site and unique molecular identifiers were introduced. Priming for cDNA synthesis came from both the TCR alpha and TCR beta constant segments. Library amplification involved two PCR steps, and the second step added sample barcodes and sequencing adapters. Sequencing of libraries was performed on Illumina HiSeq 2500 (2x100 bp) or NovaSeq (2x150 bp). As for how the authors treated the data: Reads were demultiplexed and collapsed into UMI consensus sequences with MIGEC, and V(D)J alignment was performed with MiXCR. Using edgeR on replicate PBMC samples, clonotypes were called vaccine-responding if FDR was below 0.01 and the log2 fold change was above 5 up to day 15. Bulk clonotypes were assigned CD4 or CD8 identity according to which sequenced CD4 or CD8 repertoire held them at higher abundance. TCRdb itself trimmed the public reads at Q25 with fastp, ran MiXCR and retained productive beta chains. All rows with the same CDR3 protein become a single entry with the most common DNA and genes. These V and J calls rely on TCRdb rather than the paper's analysis. Present in this sample are some 320,000 distinct CDR3 sequences, around 10% of which were seen just once. Jointly, the top ten make up about 3% of the sample.

The material sequenced was CD4+ T cells sorted from PBMCs, taken 45 days after the yellow fever booster vaccination. This TCR was sampled from a young man who received the YFV17D yellow fever vaccine. The chain is assembled from TRBV9 and TRBJ2-3; the D segment could be TRBD1, given 5 matching bases. The nucleotide sequence is given as TGTGCCAGCAGTATACAGGGCACAGATACGCAGTATTTT. Translated, it reads CASSIQGTDTQYF.